The entry below describes one T cell receptor beta chain. For the second PCR, which ran for 7 to 11 cycles, a sample-barcoded 5' primer and a J-beta primer mix were used. TCRdb analysed the 5' RACE reads with MiXCR anew, one entry per CDR3 protein. The table records roughly 1.7 million distinct CDR3 sequences, almost 35% of them present only once. This sample was taken from a study of blood T cells in healthy people across ages. This CDR3 is 17 amino acids long. This chain links TRBV21-1 with TRBJ2-4; TRBD1, the table's D call, was not compared with the DNA. TRBV21-1 is a known pseudogene. The receptor comes from a woman in her 30s in good health. Input material: blood. The CDR3 loop reads CASSKRGGQGEENIQYF. The CDR3 bases are TGTGCCAGCAGCAAAAGGGGGGGACAGGGAGAAGAAAACATTCAGTACTTC.